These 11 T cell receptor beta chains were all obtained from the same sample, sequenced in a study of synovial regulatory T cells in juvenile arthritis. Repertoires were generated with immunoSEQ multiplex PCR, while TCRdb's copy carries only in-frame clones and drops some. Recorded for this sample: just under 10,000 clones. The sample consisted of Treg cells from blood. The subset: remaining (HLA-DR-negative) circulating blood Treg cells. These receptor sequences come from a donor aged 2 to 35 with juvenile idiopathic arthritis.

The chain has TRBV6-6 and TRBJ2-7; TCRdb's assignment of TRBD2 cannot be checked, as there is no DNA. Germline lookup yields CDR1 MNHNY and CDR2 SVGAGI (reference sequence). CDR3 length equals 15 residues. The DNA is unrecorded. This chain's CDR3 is CASSSGLAGFYEQYF.

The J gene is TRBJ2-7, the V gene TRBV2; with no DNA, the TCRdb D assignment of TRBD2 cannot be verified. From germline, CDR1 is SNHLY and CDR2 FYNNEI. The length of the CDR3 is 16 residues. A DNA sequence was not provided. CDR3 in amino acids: CASSIAGGPLLYEQYF.

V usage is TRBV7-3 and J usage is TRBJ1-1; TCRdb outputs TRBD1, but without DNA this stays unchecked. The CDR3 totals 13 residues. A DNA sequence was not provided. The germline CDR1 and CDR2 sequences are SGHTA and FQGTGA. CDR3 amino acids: CASSSTPGTEAFF.

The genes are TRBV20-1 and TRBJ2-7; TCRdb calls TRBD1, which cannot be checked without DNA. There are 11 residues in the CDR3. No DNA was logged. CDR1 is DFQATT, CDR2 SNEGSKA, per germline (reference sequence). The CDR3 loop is CSATGHYEQYF.

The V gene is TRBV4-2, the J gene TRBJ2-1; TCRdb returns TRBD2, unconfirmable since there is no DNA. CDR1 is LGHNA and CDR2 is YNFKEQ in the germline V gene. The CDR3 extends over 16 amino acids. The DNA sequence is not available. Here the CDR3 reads CASSQGMRGAYNEQFF.

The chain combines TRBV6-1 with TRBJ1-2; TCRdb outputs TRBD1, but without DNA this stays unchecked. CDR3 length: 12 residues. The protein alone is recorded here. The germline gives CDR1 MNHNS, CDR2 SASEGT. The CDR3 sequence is CASSDRDYGYTF.

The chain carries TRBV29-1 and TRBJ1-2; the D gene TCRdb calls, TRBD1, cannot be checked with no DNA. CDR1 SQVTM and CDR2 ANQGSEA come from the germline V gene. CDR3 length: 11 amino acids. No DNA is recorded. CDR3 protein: CSVDQGNGYTF.

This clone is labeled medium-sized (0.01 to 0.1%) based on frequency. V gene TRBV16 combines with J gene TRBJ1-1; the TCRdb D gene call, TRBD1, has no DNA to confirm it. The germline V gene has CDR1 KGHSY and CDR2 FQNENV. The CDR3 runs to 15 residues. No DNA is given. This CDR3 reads CASSHWDRLNTEAFF.

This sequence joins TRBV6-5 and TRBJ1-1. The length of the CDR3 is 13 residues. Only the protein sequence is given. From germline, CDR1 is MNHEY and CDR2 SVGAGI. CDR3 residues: CASSWGVNTEAFF.

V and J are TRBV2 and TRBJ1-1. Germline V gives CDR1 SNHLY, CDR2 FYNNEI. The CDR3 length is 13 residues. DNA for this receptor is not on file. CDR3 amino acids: CASRRGEGTEAFF.

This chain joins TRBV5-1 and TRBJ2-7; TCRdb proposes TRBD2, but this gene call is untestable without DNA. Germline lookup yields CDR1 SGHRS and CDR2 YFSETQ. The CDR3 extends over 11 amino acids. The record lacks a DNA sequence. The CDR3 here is CASRGRYEQYF.